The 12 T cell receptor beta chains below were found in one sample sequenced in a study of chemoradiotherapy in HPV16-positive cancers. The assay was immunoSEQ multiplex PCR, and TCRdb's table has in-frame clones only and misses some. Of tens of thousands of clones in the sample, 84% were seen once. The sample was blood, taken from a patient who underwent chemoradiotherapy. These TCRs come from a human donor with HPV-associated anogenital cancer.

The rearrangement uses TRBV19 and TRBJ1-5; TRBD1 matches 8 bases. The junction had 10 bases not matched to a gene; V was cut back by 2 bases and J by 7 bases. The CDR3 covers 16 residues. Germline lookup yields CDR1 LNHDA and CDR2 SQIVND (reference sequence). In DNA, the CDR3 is TGTGCCAGTAGTATAAGAAGGCAGGGGGCTGCGCAGCCCCAGCATTTT. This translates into CASSIRRQGAAQPQHF.

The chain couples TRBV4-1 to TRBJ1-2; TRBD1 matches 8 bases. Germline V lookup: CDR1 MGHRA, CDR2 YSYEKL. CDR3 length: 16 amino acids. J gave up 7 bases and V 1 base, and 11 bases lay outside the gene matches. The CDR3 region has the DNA TGCGCCAGCAGCCAAGGCAGTGCCAGGGGGCATAGTGGCTACACCTTC. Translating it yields CASSQGSARGHSGYTF.

CDR3 bases: TGTGCCTGGAGGAGTCAGCAGGGGGGCGGACCAAGTGGGGGAAAACTGTTTTTT. Amino acid sequence: CAWRSQQGGGPSGGKLFF. This chain connects TRBV30 to TRBJ1-4; 7 nucleotides align to TRBD1. Germline CDR1 reads GTSNPN; CDR2 reads SVGIG (reference sequence). CDR3 length: 18 amino acids. The V gene end was trimmed by 3 bases and the J gene end by 10 bases; junction bases not matched to a gene: 23. The full variable domain, in which reference TRBV30 and TRBJ1-4 provide the parts outside the CDR3, is SQTIHQWPATLVQPVGSPLSLECTVEGTSNPNLYWYRQAAGRGLQLLFYSVGIGQISSEVPQNLSASRPQDRQFILSSKKLLLSDSGFYLCAWRSQQGGGPSGGKLFFGSGTQLSVL.

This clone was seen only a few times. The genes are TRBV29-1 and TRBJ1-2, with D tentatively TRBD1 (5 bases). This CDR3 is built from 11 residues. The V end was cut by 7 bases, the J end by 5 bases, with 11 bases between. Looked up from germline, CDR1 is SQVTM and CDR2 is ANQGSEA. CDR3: CSAREGYGYTF. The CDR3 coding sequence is TGCAGCGCCAGGGAGGGATATGGCTACACCTTC.

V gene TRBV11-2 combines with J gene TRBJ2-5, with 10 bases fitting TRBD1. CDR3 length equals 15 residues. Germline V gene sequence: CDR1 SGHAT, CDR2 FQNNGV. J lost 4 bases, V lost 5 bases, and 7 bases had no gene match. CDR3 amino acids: CASSAGQGFGETQYF. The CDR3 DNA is TGTGCCAGCAGCGCGGGACAGGGGTTCGGAGAGACCCAGTACTTC.

DNA for the CDR3: TGTGCCAGCAGTCGTACAACGTCAGGATCCAATTCTGGGGCCAACGTCCTGACTTTC. This translates into CASSRTTSGSNSGANVLTF. The rearrangement uses TRBV11-2 and TRBJ2-6; D not resolved. CDR3 length equals 19 residues. Trimming took 6 bases from V and 1 from J, leaving 22 bases between them. Germline values: CDR1 SGHAT, CDR2 FQNNGV.

The CDR3 coding sequence is TGTGCCAGCAGCTTACGGGGCCAACAGGGTGGCTATGGCTACACCTTC. Residues: CASSLRGQQGGYGYTF. The J gene is TRBJ1-2, the V gene TRBV7-9, with a tentative D call TRBD1 (6 bases). The CDR3 is made up of 16 amino acids. The germline V gene encodes CDR1 SEHNR and CDR2 FQNEAQ (reference sequence). Trimming removed 2 bases at V and 4 bases at J, with 17 bases between.

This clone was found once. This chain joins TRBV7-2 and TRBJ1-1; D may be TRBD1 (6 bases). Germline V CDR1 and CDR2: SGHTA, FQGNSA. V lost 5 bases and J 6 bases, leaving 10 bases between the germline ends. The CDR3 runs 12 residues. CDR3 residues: CASSLRGPEAFF. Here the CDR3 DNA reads TGTGCCAGCAGCCTCAGGGGACCTGAAGCTTTCTTT.

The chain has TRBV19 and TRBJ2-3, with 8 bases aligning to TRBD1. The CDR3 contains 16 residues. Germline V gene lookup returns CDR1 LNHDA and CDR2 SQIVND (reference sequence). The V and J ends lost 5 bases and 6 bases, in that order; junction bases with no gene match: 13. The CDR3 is CASSSPRDRSADTQYF. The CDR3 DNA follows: TGTGCCAGTAGTTCCCCTCGGGACAGGTCTGCCGATACGCAGTATTTT.

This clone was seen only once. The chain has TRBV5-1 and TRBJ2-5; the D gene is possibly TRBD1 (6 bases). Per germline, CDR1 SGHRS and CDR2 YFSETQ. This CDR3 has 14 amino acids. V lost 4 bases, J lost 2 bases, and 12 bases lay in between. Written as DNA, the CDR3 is TGCGCCAGCAGCATCGGACAGAAACAAGAGACCCAGTACTTC. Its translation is CASSIGQKQETQYF.

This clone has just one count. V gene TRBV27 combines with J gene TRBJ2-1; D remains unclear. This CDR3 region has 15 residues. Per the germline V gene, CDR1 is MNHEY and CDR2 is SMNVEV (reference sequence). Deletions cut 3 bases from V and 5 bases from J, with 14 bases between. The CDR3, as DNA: TGTGCCAGCAGTTTTGGGTTGCCTGGGGACAATGAGCAGTTCTTC. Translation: CASSFGLPGDNEQFF.

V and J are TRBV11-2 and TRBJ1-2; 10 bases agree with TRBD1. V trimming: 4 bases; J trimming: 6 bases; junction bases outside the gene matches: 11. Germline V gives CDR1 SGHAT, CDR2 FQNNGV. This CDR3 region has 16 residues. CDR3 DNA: TGTGCCAGCAGCTCTAGGGGACGACAGGGGGCGGATGGCTACACCTTC. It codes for CASSSRGRQGADGYTF.